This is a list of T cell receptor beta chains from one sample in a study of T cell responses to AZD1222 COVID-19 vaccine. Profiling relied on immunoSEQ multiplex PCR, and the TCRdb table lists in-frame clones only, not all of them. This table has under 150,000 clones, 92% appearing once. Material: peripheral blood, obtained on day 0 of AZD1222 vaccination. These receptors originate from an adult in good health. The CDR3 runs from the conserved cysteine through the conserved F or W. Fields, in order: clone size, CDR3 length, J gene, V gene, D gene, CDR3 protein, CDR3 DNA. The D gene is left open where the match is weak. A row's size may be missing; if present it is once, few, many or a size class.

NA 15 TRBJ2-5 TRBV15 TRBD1 CATSRENRGRETQYF TGTGCCACCAGCAGGGAAAACAGGGGTCGGGAGACCCAGTACTTC
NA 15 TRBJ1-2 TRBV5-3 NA CARSLEQACNYGYTF TGTGCCAGAAGCTTGGAACAGGCCTGTAACTATGGCTACACCTTC
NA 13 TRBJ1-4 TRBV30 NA CAWSPPENEKLFF TGTGCCTGGAGCCCACCAGAGAATGAAAAACTGTTTTTT
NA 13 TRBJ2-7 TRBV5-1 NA CASSLDLAGEQYF TGCGCCAGCAGCTTGGATCTGGCGGGCGAGCAGTACTTC
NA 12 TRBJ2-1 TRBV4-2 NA CASSPLKNEQFF TGTGCCAGCAGCCCCCTAAAGAACGAGCAGTTCTTC
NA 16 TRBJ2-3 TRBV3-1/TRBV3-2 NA CASSQDLPGSTDTQYF TGTGCCAGCAGCCAAGATTTGCCGGGGTCAACAGATACGCAGTATTTT
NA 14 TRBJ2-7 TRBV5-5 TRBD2 CASSPTSGSYEQYF TGTGCCAGCAGCCCGACTAGCGGCTCCTACGAGCAGTACTTC
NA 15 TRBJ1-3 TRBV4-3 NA CASSQAQGGGNTIYF TGCGCCAGCAGCCAGGCACAGGGAGGAGGAAACACCATATATTTT
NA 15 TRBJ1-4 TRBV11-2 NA CASSLRGRTNEKLFF TGTGCCAGCAGCTTACGGGGGAGAACTAATGAAAAACTGTTTTTT
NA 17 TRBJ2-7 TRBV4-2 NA CASSQGGFGGFSYEQYF TGTGCCAGCAGCCAAGGGGGTTTTGGAGGTTTCTCCTACGAGCAGTACTTC
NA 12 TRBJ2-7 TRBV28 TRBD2 CASAREAYEQYF TGTGCCAGCGCGCGGGAGGCCTACGAGCAGTACTTC
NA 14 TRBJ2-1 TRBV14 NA CASSRKRGGDEQFF TGTGCCAGCAGCCGAAAGAGAGGCGGCGATGAGCAGTTCTTC
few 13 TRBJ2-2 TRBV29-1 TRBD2 CSVAAGDAGELFF TGCAGCGTTGCGGCGGGGGATGCCGGGGAGCTGTTTTTT
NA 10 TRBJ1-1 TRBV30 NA CAYQNTEAFF TGTGCCTATCAAAACACTGAAGCTTTCTTT
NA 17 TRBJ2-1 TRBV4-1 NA CASSQGWRQGRGNEQFF TGCGCCAGCAGCCAAGGGTGGAGGCAGGGGAGGGGCAATGAGCAGTTCTTC
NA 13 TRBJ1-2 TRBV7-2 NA CASSFGQNYGYTF TGTGCCAGCAGCTTTGGACAGAACTATGGCTACACCTTC
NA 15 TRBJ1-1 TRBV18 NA CASSPSSTAWGEAFF TGTGCCAGCTCACCGAGCAGCACAGCCTGGGGTGAAGCTTTCTTT
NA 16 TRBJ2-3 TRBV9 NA CASSVQGQLFADTQYF TGTGCCAGCAGCGTTCAGGGGCAATTGTTCGCGGATACGCAGTATTTT
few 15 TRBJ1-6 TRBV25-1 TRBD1 CASSEGTGVFSPLHF TGTGCCAGCAGTGAAGGGACAGGGGTTTTCTCACCCCTCCACTTT
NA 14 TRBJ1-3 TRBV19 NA CASSIGYTGNTIYF TGTGCCAGTAGTATTGGCTATACTGGAAACACCATATATTTT
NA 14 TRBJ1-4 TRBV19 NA CASGLGEVGEKLFF TGTGCCAGTGGTTTAGGCGAGGTTGGGGAAAAACTGTTTTTT
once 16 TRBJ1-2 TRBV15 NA CATSRERRTANYGYTF TGTGCCACCAGCAGAGAGCGGAGAACTGCTAACTATGGCTACACCTTC
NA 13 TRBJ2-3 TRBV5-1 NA CASSQTTGHTQYF TGCGCCAGCAGTCAGACGACGGGTCATACGCAGTATTTT
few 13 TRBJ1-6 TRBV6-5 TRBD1 CASSYRSQGILHF TGTGCCAGCAGTTACCGGTCACAGGGGATCCTCCACTTT
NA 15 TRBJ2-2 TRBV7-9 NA CASSFLEMGTGELFF TGTGCCAGCAGCTTTTTAGAAATGGGGACCGGGGAGCTGTTTTTT
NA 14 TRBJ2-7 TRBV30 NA CAWSAPPGPYEQYF TGTGCCTGGAGTGCCCCTCCGGGGCCTTACGAGCAGTACTTC
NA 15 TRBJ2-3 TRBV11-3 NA CASSLGRSGLDTQYF TGTGCCAGCAGCCTTGGGCGCTCCGGACTAGATACGCAGTATTTT
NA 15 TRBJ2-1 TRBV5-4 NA CASSFPRGRNNEQFF TGTGCCAGCAGCTTCCCCAGGGGGAGGAACAATGAGCAGTTCTTC
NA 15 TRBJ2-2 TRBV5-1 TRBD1 CASSVQGAGTGELFF TGCGCCAGCAGCGTACAGGGGGCGGGTACCGGGGAGCTGTTTTTT
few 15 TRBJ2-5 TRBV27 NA CASSHRRDTQETQYF TGTGCCAGCAGCCATCGGCGGGACACCCAAGAGACCCAGTACTTC
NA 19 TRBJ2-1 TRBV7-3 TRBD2 CASSLTRGLAGGPFNEQFF TGTGCCAGCAGCTTAACGAGGGGACTAGCGGGAGGGCCCTTTAATGAGCAGTTCTTC
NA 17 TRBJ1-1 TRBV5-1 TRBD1 CASSLAGTGGMEPEAFF TGCGCCAGCAGCTTGGCTGGGACAGGGGGCATGGAGCCTGAAGCTTTCTTT
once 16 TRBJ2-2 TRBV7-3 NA CASSIEPRLAPGELFF TGTGCCAGCAGCATCGAACCCCGGCTAGCGCCCGGGGAGCTGTTTTTT
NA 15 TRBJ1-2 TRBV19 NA CASSIGQGMVYGYTF TGTGCCAGTAGTATAGGGCAGGGAATGGTATATGGCTACACCTTC
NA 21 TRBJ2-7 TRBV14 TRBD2 CASSRGLPGTSGRPRTYEQYF TGTGCCAGCAGCCGGGGGCTTCCCGGGACTAGCGGGAGGCCCCGCACCTACGAGCAGTACTTC
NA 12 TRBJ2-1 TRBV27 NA CASSVNSAEQFF TGTGCCAGCAGTGTCAACTCAGCTGAGCAGTTCTTC
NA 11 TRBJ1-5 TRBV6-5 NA CARSSYQPQHF TGTGCCAGAAGTTCTTATCAGCCCCAGCATTTT
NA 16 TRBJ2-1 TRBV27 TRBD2 CASKHSSGRVYNEQFF TGTGCCAGCAAACACTCTAGCGGGAGGGTCTACAATGAGCAGTTCTTC
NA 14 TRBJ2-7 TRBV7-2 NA CASSLDRSYGEQYF TGTGCCAGCAGCTTAGACAGGAGCTACGGCGAGCAGTACTTC
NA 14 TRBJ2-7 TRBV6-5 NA CALNREPSTYEQYF TGTGCCCTCAACCGGGAGCCATCTACCTACGAGCAGTACTTC
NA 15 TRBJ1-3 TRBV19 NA CASSIGAEPGNTIYF TGTGCCAGTAGTATAGGCGCCGAACCTGGAAACACCATATATTTT
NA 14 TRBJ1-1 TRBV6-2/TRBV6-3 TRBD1 CASSLGGAITEAFF TGTGCCAGCAGTTTAGGGGGCGCGATCACTGAAGCTTTCTTT
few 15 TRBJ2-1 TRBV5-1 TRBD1 CASSWGQGAGNEQFF TGCGCCAGCAGCTGGGGACAGGGGGCGGGCAATGAGCAGTTCTTC
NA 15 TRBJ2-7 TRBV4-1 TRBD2 CASSSFSGSGYEQYF TGCGCCAGCAGCTCATTTAGCGGGAGTGGGTACGAGCAGTACTTC
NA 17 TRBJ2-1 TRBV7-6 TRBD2 CASSSRPLAGGDNEQFF TGTGCCAGCAGCTCCCGCCCACTAGCGGGAGGGGACAATGAGCAGTTCTTC
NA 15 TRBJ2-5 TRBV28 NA CASSFQGSIEETQYF TGTGCCAGCAGTTTCCAGGGTAGTATCGAAGAGACCCAGTACTTC
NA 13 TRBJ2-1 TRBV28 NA CASRDSSYNEQFF TGTGCCAGCAGGGACTCCTCCTACAATGAGCAGTTCTTC
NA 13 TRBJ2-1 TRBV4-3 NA CASSQEERSEQFF TGCGCCAGCAGCCAAGAGGAAAGGTCTGAGCAGTTCTTC
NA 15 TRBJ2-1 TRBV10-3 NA CAISDQSERYNEQFF TGTGCCATCAGTGATCAGAGCGAGAGGTACAATGAGCAGTTCTTC
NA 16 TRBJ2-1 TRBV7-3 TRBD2 CASSLTSGGVFNEQFF TGTGCCAGCAGCTTGACTAGCGGAGGGGTCTTCAATGAGCAGTTCTTC
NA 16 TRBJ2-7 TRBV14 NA CASSPRRGLETYEQYF TGTGCCAGCAGCCCTCGACGGGGTCTAGAGACCTACGAGCAGTACTTC
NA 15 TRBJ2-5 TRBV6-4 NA CASRPDESYQETQYF TGTGCCAGCAGACCGGATGAGTCGTACCAAGAGACCCAGTACTTC
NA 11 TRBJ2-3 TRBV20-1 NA CRADWTDTQYF TGCAGAGCGGACTGGACAGATACGCAGTATTTT
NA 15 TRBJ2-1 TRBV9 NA CASSASGTFYNEQFF TGTGCCAGCAGCGCTTCTGGGACTTTCTACAATGAGCAGTTCTTC
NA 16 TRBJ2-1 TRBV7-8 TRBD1 CASSLDRGLMDNEQFF TGTGCCAGCAGCTTAGACAGGGGCCTTATGGACAATGAGCAGTTCTTC
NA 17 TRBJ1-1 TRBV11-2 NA CASSFSRGGQGSTEAFF TGTGCCAGCAGCTTCTCCCGCGGGGGCCAGGGAAGCACTGAAGCTTTCTTT